This T cell receptor beta chain is drawn from a study of T cell repertoires in cytomegalovirus infection. About the study: CMV infection and matching HLA type were both indicated by public TCR beta signatures. The study's findings and limits: Summed public TCR beta family frequency identified CMV carriers bearing the relevant HLA.

TCRdb processed the reads anew with MiXCR; each CDR3 protein has one entry. The sample includes approximately 390,000 distinct CDR3 sequences, roughly 34% of them seen just once. This clonotype was observed a few times. Its antigen remains unidentified. Germline CDR1 and CDR2: MGHRA and YSYEKL. Trimming stripped 0 bases from V and 4 bases from J, with 16 bases between. CDR3 size: 17 residues. The rearrangement links TRBV4-1 to TRBJ2-1, with D possibly being TRBD2 (6 bases). The TCR comes from a human donor in good health (CMV status not recorded). Some clones in this sample may be carry-over from other donors' samples. This material consisted of cultured PBMCs, taken from culture after CMV antigen stimulation. DNA for the CDR3: TGCGCCAGCAGCCAAGAAGGTGGACTACTCGCTTACAATGAGCAGTTCTTC. Protein: CASSQEGGLLAYNEQFF.